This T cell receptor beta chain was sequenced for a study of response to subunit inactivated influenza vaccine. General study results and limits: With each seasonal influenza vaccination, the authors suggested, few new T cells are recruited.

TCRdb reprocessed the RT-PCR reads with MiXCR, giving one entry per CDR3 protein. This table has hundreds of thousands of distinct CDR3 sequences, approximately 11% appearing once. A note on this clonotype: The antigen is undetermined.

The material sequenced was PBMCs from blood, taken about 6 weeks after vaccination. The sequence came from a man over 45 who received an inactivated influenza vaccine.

CDR3: CAISESRRVDEQFF. For the CDR3, the DNA is TGTGCCATCAGTGAGTCAAGAAGGGTGGATGAGCAGTTCTTC. J is TRBJ2-1 and V is TRBV10-3; D not certain. V lost 0 bases and J 8 bases, leaving 11 bases between the germline ends. Germline V gene sequence: CDR1 ENHRY, CDR2 SYGVKD. The CDR3 is 14 residues long.